These 5 T cell receptor beta chains share one sample of origin, sequenced in a study of shared clonotypes between healthy human individuals. Selected positively for CCR7 and CD45RO-negative, naive CD8 cells excluded terminally differentiated effector memory CD45RA+ cells. The protocol was immunoSEQ multiplex PCR, while the TCRdb copy is restricted to in-frame clones and leaves out a portion. The sample has some 2.1 million clones; 93% are singletons. Source material: naive CD8+ T cells from PBMCs. All receptors come from a young man in good health. Some clones in this sample may be carry-over from other donors' samples.

A remark on this clone: Other DNA sequences in this sample translate to the same CDR3. This chain joins TRBV5-6 and TRBJ2-7; possible D gene TRBD1, 5 bases. The germline V gene encodes CDR1 SGHDT and CDR2 YYEEEE. CDR3 size: 14 residues. V dropped 0 bases and J dropped 0 bases, with 7 bases sitting between them. CDR3 sequence reads: CASSLGTSSYEQYF. The CDR3 DNA follows: TGTGCCAGCAGCTTGGGGACAAGCTCCTACGAGCAGTACTTC.

The V gene is TRBV4-1, the J gene TRBJ2-7; D ambiguous. The CDR3 consists of 15 residues. Trimming removed 4 bases at V and 5 bases at J, with 18 bases between. CDR1 and CDR2 (germline): MGHRA, YSYEKL. CDR3 sequence reads: CASSLLRWAGDEQYF. In nucleotides, the CDR3 is TGCGCCAGCAGCCTTTTGAGGTGGGCCGGCGACGAGCAGTACTTC.

CDR3: CASRVPGSYNEQFF. The CDR3 DNA reads as TGTGCCAGCCGGGTGCCGGGCTCCTACAATGAGCAGTTCTTC. The chain combines TRBV7-9 with TRBJ2-1, with D unresolved. This CDR3 is built from 14 residues. Between the trimmed V and J ends, which lost 8 bases and 0 bases, there was a span of 11 bases. CDR1 is SEHNR and CDR2 is FQNEAQ in the germline V gene (reference sequence).

For this clone: The junction does not match germline at one end; this may be a read error. CDR3 sequence reads: CATTPRTGGVYSYTF. CDR3 sequence (DNA): TGTGCCACCACTCCTAGGACAGGGGGCGTCTATAGCTACACCTTC. The rearrangement links TRBV15 to TRBJ1-2, with 11 bases aligning to TRBD1. The CDR3 runs to 15 residues. Germline V gene sequence: CDR1 LNHNV, CDR2 YYDKDF (reference sequence).

This clone occurred once. The genes are TRBV29-1 and TRBJ2-1; 13 bases fit TRBD2. CDR1 is SQVTM and CDR2 is ANQGSEA in the germline V gene. V shed 7 bases and J 0 bases; nucleotides not matched to a gene: 9. This CDR3 has 17 amino acids. The CDR3 reads CSGGTSGISLSYNEQFF. The CDR3 DNA follows: TGCAGCGGCGGGACTAGCGGGATCTCCCTCTCCTACAATGAGCAGTTCTTC.